A selection of T cell receptor beta chains follows, all from one sample in a study of early T cells in non-severe SARS-CoV-2 infection. TCRdb re-derived calls from the 5' RACE reads in MiXCR, one entry per CDR3 protein. The sample yields about 35,000 distinct CDR3 sequences, 4% to 5% seen once. Material: whole blood. The receptors come from an adult who was a healthcare worker with PCR-confirmed SARS-CoV-2 infection or an uninfected control (not recorded which). Both conserved end residues are trimmed from each CDR3.

v_call,j_call,cdr3_aa
TRBV30,TRBJ1-2,AWSPGRVYGYT
TRBV7-2,TRBJ1-1,ASSLAGQPNTEAF
TRBV9,TRBJ2-3,ASSPRQGLGTDTQY
TRBV5-6,TRBJ2-2,ASSWAGFTGELF
TRBV18,TRBJ2-6,ASSDSGANVLT
TRBV5-1,TRBJ2-1,ASSLVAGGPGEQF
TRBV6-1,TRBJ2-5,ASSPLTGAGETQY
TRBV5-1,TRBJ2-2,ASSTQGAQTGELF
TRBV10-1,TRBJ2-3,ASSGGLATDTQY
TRBV4-3,TRBJ2-2,ASSQDTAGELF
TRBV19,TRBJ2-1,ASSTTGTGKLYNEQF
TRBV4-3,TRBJ1-1,ASSQTRNTEAF
TRBV7-6,TRBJ2-3,ASSGRQGLTFTDTQY
TRBV4-1,TRBJ2-6,ASSQERTGSGANVLT
TRBV7-9,TRBJ1-4,ASSFSDADEKLF
TRBV7-3,TRBJ2-3,ASSLDGWGQY
TRBV5-1,TRBJ2-2,ASSFTTSSTGELF
TRBV20-1,TRBJ2-1,SANPYGGKSSYNEQF
TRBV30,TRBJ1-5,ACRLQDRPNQPQH
TRBV10-2,TRBJ2-1,ASSVGTGFLNEQF
TRBV12-3/TRBV12-4,TRBJ1-1,ASSPEKGLITEAF
TRBV6-2/TRBV6-3,TRBJ2-2,ASKRDRLNTGELF
TRBV2,TRBJ2-5,ASSDQGLETQY
TRBV24-1,TRBJ2-1,ATSDGAAGYNEQF
TRBV10-3,TRBJ1-1,AISERGNTEAF
TRBV6-7,TRBJ2-1,AILTGGSYNEQF
TRBV4-2,TRBJ1-3,ASSQGGGPGNTIY
TRBV9,TRBJ2-4,ASSAKNIQY
TRBV7-9,TRBJ2-7,ASTRDFHEQY
TRBV6-2/TRBV6-3,TRBJ1-1,ASSTYLTGGITEAF
TRBV20-1,TRBJ1-2,SAPGTGSYGYT
TRBV2,TRBJ2-2,ASSESAGPGELF
TRBV5-1,TRBJ2-3,ASSLDGFGTDTQY
TRBV20-1,TRBJ1-2,SARATGGNSYGYT
TRBV7-2,TRBJ2-7,ASSVDRTSYEQY
TRBV30,TRBJ2-1,AWSQGQGAFNEQF
TRBV13,TRBJ1-2,ASSLEAGPYGYT
TRBV28,TRBJ2-7,ASRGWAKDEQY
TRBV12-2,TRBJ2-3,ASRLGDFTDTQY
TRBV3-1,TRBJ2-5,ASSNRDRASLETQY
TRBV7-2,TRBJ2-1,ASSLDGLPNNEQF
TRBV20-1,TRBJ1-2,SASGLNYGYT
TRBV2,TRBJ1-2,ASSDGRLRGYT
TRBV11-2,TRBJ2-7,ASSQVAGDTYEQY
TRBV7-9,TRBJ2-5,ASSFRGSAQTQY
TRBV27,TRBJ2-3,ASSFSQGSLDTQY
TRBV3-1,TRBJ2-1,ASSHGTNPNEQF
TRBV10-3,TRBJ2-3,AISEDGLSTDTQY
TRBV11-2,TRBJ2-7,ASSFTSGATYEQY
TRBV7-8,TRBJ2-1,ASSSGQYNEQF
TRBV2,TRBJ2-3,ASSLPTTDTQY
TRBV28,TRBJ2-7,ASSPLSAERGDMYEQY
TRBV29-1,TRBJ2-5,SVVRGGPETQY
TRBV18,TRBJ1-1,ASSPQTDRGGTEAF
TRBV28,TRBJ2-2,ASSLGPVTGELF